These T cell receptor beta chains were read from a single sample in a study of blood T cell repertoires in COVID-19. The assay was immunoSEQ multiplex PCR, and TCRdb's table has in-frame clones only and misses some. The data show around 140,000 clones, with around 83% seen just once and 8.2% held by the top ten. Material: peripheral blood. The receptors stem from a woman aged 55-75 years with acute or convalescent COVID-19. The CDR3 runs from the conserved cysteine through the conserved F or W. Each record gives: V gene, D gene, J gene, CDR3 protein. The D gene is left open where the match is weak.

V gene: TRBV5-1
D gene: TRBD2
J gene: TRBJ2-5
CDR3 protein: CASSTGAGQETQYF

V gene: TRBV9
D gene: TRBD2
J gene: TRBJ2-1
CDR3 protein: CASSVVVAGGLGEQFF

V gene: TRBV7-3
D gene: NA
J gene: TRBJ2-2
CDR3 protein: CASSKDSVGELFF

V gene: TRBV5-1
D gene: TRBD1
J gene: TRBJ2-7
CDR3 protein: CASSLNTGTGGEQYF

V gene: TRBV5-1
D gene: TRBD2
J gene: TRBJ2-5
CDR3 protein: CASSSGLAKETQYF

V gene: TRBV23-1
D gene: TRBD1
J gene: TRBJ1-1
CDR3 protein: CASRYRGGTEAFF

V gene: TRBV24-1
D gene: TRBD2
J gene: TRBJ2-1
CDR3 protein: CATSDFGGTSGRYEQFF

V gene: TRBV14
D gene: TRBD1
J gene: TRBJ2-7
CDR3 protein: CASSQDWPGQGRYEQYF

V gene: TRBV11-3
D gene: TRBD2
J gene: TRBJ2-1
CDR3 protein: CASRRRLAGGLEQFF

V gene: TRBV15
D gene: NA
J gene: TRBJ2-3
CDR3 protein: CATSRELATVTDTQYF

V gene: TRBV5-1
D gene: NA
J gene: TRBJ2-3
CDR3 protein: CASSGGSTDTQYF

V gene: TRBV29-1
D gene: TRBD1
J gene: TRBJ2-7
CDR3 protein: CSVEDRVTYEQYF

V gene: TRBV11-3
D gene: NA
J gene: TRBJ1-6
CDR3 protein: CASSLDLGSSYNSPLHF

V gene: TRBV12-3/TRBV12-4
D gene: NA
J gene: TRBJ1-1
CDR3 protein: CASSLDLDSEAFF

V gene: TRBV5-8
D gene: NA
J gene: TRBJ2-6
CDR3 protein: CASSGSRSSGANVLTF

V gene: TRBV5-1
D gene: NA
J gene: TRBJ1-1
CDR3 protein: CASSLRGLIQGNTEAFF

V gene: TRBV21-1
D gene: NA
J gene: TRBJ2-7
CDR3 protein: CASSPGQGYYEQYF

V gene: TRBV9
D gene: TRBD2
J gene: TRBJ2-2
CDR3 protein: CASSVLIGTSGGAGELFF

V gene: TRBV10-3
D gene: NA
J gene: TRBJ2-2
CDR3 protein: CAINDPGQGHPGELFF

V gene: TRBV5-1
D gene: NA
J gene: TRBJ2-2
CDR3 protein: CASSFRTVRTGELFF

V gene: TRBV5-1
D gene: TRBD2
J gene: TRBJ2-3
CDR3 protein: CASYLGTSASTDTQYF

V gene: TRBV11-3
D gene: NA
J gene: TRBJ2-3
CDR3 protein: CASSAGGYTDTQYF

V gene: TRBV5-1
D gene: NA
J gene: TRBJ1-2
CDR3 protein: CASSLWGPNYGYTF

V gene: TRBV4-2
D gene: NA
J gene: TRBJ2-2
CDR3 protein: CASSQTGPNTGELFF

V gene: TRBV7-8
D gene: NA
J gene: TRBJ2-1
CDR3 protein: CASSLEARTAPYNEQFF

V gene: TRBV9
D gene: TRBD1
J gene: TRBJ1-5
CDR3 protein: CASSSRTGADQPQHF

V gene: TRBV9
D gene: TRBD1
J gene: TRBJ2-3
CDR3 protein: CASSAGQGGDTQYF

V gene: TRBV27
D gene: NA
J gene: TRBJ2-7
CDR3 protein: CASRQGGPLYEQYF